These 24 T cell receptor beta chains were sequenced from one sample in a study of Ad26.COV2.S vaccination and SARS-CoV-2 variants. The data were produced by immunoSEQ multiplex PCR, yet TCRdb's version contains in-frame clones alone and is incomplete. The table shows about 680,000 clones, with 70% to 90% occurring only once. The sample's treatment: about 20 received Ad26.COV2.S at low or high dose, single or two shots; five or six received placebo; per-sample allocation not given. After the first vaccine or placebo injection, samples were drawn on day 63. Sequenced material: peripheral blood, taken in a trial of Ad26.COV2.S vaccine versus placebo. These receptors came from a person between 18 and 65 years old who received the Ad26.COV2.S COVID-19 vaccine or a placebo.

The rearrangement uses TRBV29-1 and TRBJ1-1; tentatively, D is TRBD1 (5 bases). V lost 0 bases and J 7 bases, leaving 12 bases between the germline ends. This CDR3 region has 13 residues. Germline V gene data show CDR1 as SQVTM and CDR2 as ANQGSEA. The CDR3 nucleotides read TGCAGCGTTGAAGAGTCCGGGGGTGTTGAAGCTTTCTTT. This translates into CSVEESGGVEAFF.

The V gene is TRBV21-1, the J gene TRBJ2-5. TRBV21-1 is a documented pseudogene. The CDR3 totals 14 residues. The CDR3 nucleotides read TGTGCCAGCAGCCGAGGGTCAGGGAAGGAGACCCAGTACTTC. Translated: CASSRGSGKETQYF.

This clone turned up a few times. This chain uses TRBV7-9 with TRBJ2-2, with D perhaps TRBD1 or TRBD2 (5 bases each). This CDR3 has 14 amino acids. Trimming took 5 bases from V and 6 from J, leaving 13 bases between them. The germline CDR1 and CDR2 sequences are SEHNR and FQNEAQ (reference sequence). In DNA form, the CDR3 reads TGTGCCAGCAGCCCCGGGGCACTCCCCGGGGAGCTGTTTTTT. The encoded protein is CASSPGALPGELFF. Drawing the rest from reference TRBV7-9 and TRBJ2-2, the complete variable domain is DTGVSQNPRHKITKRGQNVTFRCDPISEHNRLYWYRQTLGQGPEFLTYFQNEAQLEKSRLLSDRFSAERPKGSFSTLEIQRTEQGDSAMYLCASSPGALPGELFFGEGSRLTVL.

The rearrangement joins TRBV15 to TRBJ2-2; D might be TRBD1 or TRBD2, each matching 5 bases. The CDR3 is made up of 16 amino acids. Germline CDR1 and CDR2: LNHNV and YYDKDF (reference sequence). V was cut by 5 bases and J by 0 bases, with 13 bases left in between. The CDR3 protein is CATSGDVLANTGELFF. CDR3 coding DNA: TGTGCCACCAGCGGGGACGTTCTCGCGAACACCGGGGAGCTGTTTTTT. The variable domain in full, completed from reference TRBV15 and TRBJ2-2, reads DAMVIQNPRYQVTQFGKPVTLSCSQTLNHNVMYWYQQKSSQAPKLLFHYYDKDFNNEADTPDNFQSRRPNTSFCFLDIRSPGLGDTAMYLCATSGDVLANTGELFFGEGSRLTVL.

This clone was found once. J is TRBJ2-6 and V is TRBV2; D not resolved. The germline gives CDR1 SNHLY, CDR2 FYNNEI. V lost 6 bases, J lost 0 bases, and 6 bases lay in between. This CDR3 has 14 amino acids. The CDR3 here is CASRSSSGANVLTF. DNA of the CDR3: TGTGCCAGCAGATCGTCCTCTGGGGCCAACGTCCTGACTTTC.

The chain couples TRBV5-1 to TRBJ2-5, with 9 bases that match TRBD2. Looked up from germline, CDR1 is SGHRS and CDR2 is YFSETQ. The CDR3 is 12 residues long. V was pared by 9 bases and J by 4 bases, with 4 bases of the junction left unmatched. This chain's CDR3 is CATGTSTETQYF. In DNA form, the CDR3 reads TGCGCCACCGGGACTAGCACAGAGACCCAGTACTTC.

About this clone: At the DNA level, this CDR3 is encoded by other sequences in the same sample as well. The rearrangement joins TRBV19 to TRBJ1-5; D gene uncertain. V was trimmed by 6 bases and J by 1 base, leaving 7 bases between them. Germline V CDR1 and CDR2: LNHDA, SQIVND (reference sequence). The CDR3 loop spans 13 amino acids. The DNA of the CDR3 is TGTGCCAGTAGGGGGTACAGCAATCAGCCCCAGCATTTT. Amino acids: CASRGYSNQPQHF.

The chain carries TRBV7-9 and TRBJ1-4; a weak D match, TRBD1 (6 bases). The CDR3 spans 16 residues. Trimming cost V 5 bases and J 5 bases, with 18 bases left between them. Germline values: CDR1 SEHNR, CDR2 FQNEAQ (reference sequence). The CDR3 DNA follows: TGTGCCAGCAGCCTCGCCCCGGGACAAGTCAATGAAAAACTGTTTTTT. Translation: CASSLAPGQVNEKLFF.

The chain uses TRBV30 and TRBJ2-3; D may be TRBD2 (6 bases). There are 15 residues in the CDR3. Trimming stripped 0 bases from V and 2 bases from J, with 12 bases between. Germline assignment: CDR1 GTSNPN and CDR2 SVGIG (reference sequence). Here the CDR3 DNA reads TGTGCCTGGAGTGTTGGGCGCGGGATCACAGATACGCAGTATTTT. Translated: CAWSVGRGITDTQYF. Looking up the rest from reference TRBV30 and TRBJ2-3 gives the full variable domain: SQTIHQWPATLVQPVGSPLSLECTVEGTSNPNLYWYRQAAGRGLQLLFYSVGIGQISSEVPQNLSASRPQDRQFILSSKKLLLSDSGFYLCAWSVGRGITDTQYFGPGTRLTVL.

This chain links TRBV7-2 with TRBJ1-1, with D unresolved. With 5 bases removed from V and 3 bases from J, the gap between germline ends came to 10 bases. Looked up from germline, CDR1 is SGHTA and CDR2 is FQGNSA. This CDR3 has 13 residues. The CDR3 coding sequence is TGTGCCAGCAGCATGATCACTGACACTGAAGCTTTCTTT. It codes for CASSMITDTEAFF. The full variable domain, its missing parts supplied by reference TRBV7-2 and TRBJ1-1, is GAGVSQSPSNKVTEKGKDVELRCDPISGHTALYWYRQSLGQGLEFLIYFQGNSAPDKSGLPSDRFSAERTGGSVSTLTIQRTQQEDSAVYLCASSMITDTEAFFGQGTRLTVV.

The chain has TRBV7-6 and TRBJ1-1, with 7 bases aligning to TRBD1. Per the germline V gene, CDR1 is SGHVS and CDR2 is FNYEAQ. J lost 1 base, V lost 6 bases, and 8 bases had no gene match. This CDR3 is 15 amino acids long. The CDR3 reads CASSVRDSPNTEAFF. The CDR3 nucleotides are TGTGCCAGCAGTGTTAGGGACAGCCCGAACACTGAAGCTTTCTTT.

The chain has TRBV27 and TRBJ2-7; 7 positions match TRBD2. CDR1 and CDR2 (germline): MNHEY, SMNVEV (reference sequence). The V gene end was trimmed by 4 bases and the J gene end by 3 bases; junction bases not matched to a gene: 6. CDR3 length equals 14 residues. The CDR3 DNA follows: TGTGCCAGCAGTTCCTGGCGGGAGAACTACGAGCAGTACTTC. Protein sequence: CASSSWRENYEQYF.

This chain connects TRBV6-5 to TRBJ2-1; D unresolved. The CDR3 sequence is 14 residues long. Trimming removed 2 bases at V and 2 bases at J, with 7 bases between. Germline assignment: CDR1 MNHEY and CDR2 SVGAGI. The CDR3 loop reads CASSYRAPYNEQFF. The CDR3 DNA sequence: TGTGCCAGCAGTTACCGGGCACCCTACAATGAGCAGTTCTTC.

The chain is built from TRBV7-2 and TRBJ2-1; TRBD2 matches 15 bases. The V and J ends lost 6 bases and 3 bases, in that order; junction bases with no gene match: 3. The CDR3 sequence is 16 residues long. Germline CDR1 SGHTA, CDR2 FQGNSA. CDR3 bases: TGTGCCAGCAGTTGGGGACTAGCGGGAGGCTACAATGAGCAGTTCTTC. It is translated as CASSWGLAGGYNEQFF. Full variable domain (outside the CDR3, taken from reference TRBV7-2 and TRBJ2-1): GAGVSQSPSNKVTEKGKDVELRCDPISGHTALYWYRQSLGQGLEFLIYFQGNSAPDKSGLPSDRFSAERTGGSVSTLTIQRTQQEDSAVYLCASSWGLAGGYNEQFFGPGTRLTVL.

V gene TRBV19 combines with J gene TRBJ2-3; weak D call: TRBD2 (5 bases). V was trimmed by 0 bases and J by 1 base, leaving 14 bases between them. The CDR3 sequence is 17 residues long. From germline, CDR1 is LNHDA and CDR2 SQIVND (reference sequence). CDR3 residues: CASSIDLEGLGTDTQYF. The CDR3 coding sequence is TGTGCCAGTAGTATAGATCTCGAGGGTTTGGGCACAGATACGCAGTATTTT.

In regard to this clone: Its ends do not fully match the called genes, so a read error is possible. V usage is TRBV7-7 and J usage is TRBJ2-1; no clear D gene. Germline CDR1 is SSHAT and CDR2 is FNYEAQ (reference sequence). This CDR3 contains 13 residues. This CDR3 is CASSSGLGNEQFF. Here the CDR3 DNA reads TGTGCTAGCAGCTCGGGTTTAGGGAATGAGCAGTTCTTC.

This clone was seen just once. The chain combines TRBV12-3 or TRBV12-4 with TRBJ1-1; D is unclear. Between the trimmed V and J ends, which lost 6 bases and 11 bases, there was a span of 19 bases. The CDR3 is 13 residues long. The CDR3: CASSLRTGPPAFF. The CDR3 region has the DNA TGTGCCAGCAGCCTCCGGACTGGGCCACCGGCTTTCTTT.

The genes are TRBV7-2 and TRBJ1-6; 8 bases are a match to TRBD1. Per germline, CDR1 SGHTA and CDR2 FQGNSA. The CDR3 totals 15 residues. V gave up 6 bases and J gave up 4 bases; unmatched junction bases: 5. The CDR3 loop is CASSYRDRYNSPLHF. CDR3 in DNA: TGTGCCAGCAGTTATCGGGACAGGTATAATTCACCCCTCCACTTT.

V usage is TRBV5-8 and J usage is TRBJ1-4; 9 bases are shared with TRBD1. This CDR3 region has 14 residues. With V trimmed by 4 bases and J by 5 bases, 3 bases remained unmatched. CDR1 SGHTS and CDR2 YDEGEE come from the germline V gene. The CDR3, as DNA: TGTGCCAGCAGCCGGGACAGGGTCAATGAAAAACTGTTTTTT. Translating gives CASSRDRVNEKLFF.

The CDR3: CASSLPQGLSYEQYF. The CDR3 bases are TGTGCCAGCAGCTTACCACAGGGACTCTCCTACGAGCAGTACTTC. V and J are TRBV7-9 and TRBJ2-7; possibly TRBD1 or TRBD2 for D (6 bases each). Germline V gene data show CDR1 as SEHNR and CDR2 as FQNEAQ (reference sequence). There are 15 residues in the CDR3. Deletions cut 2 bases from V and 0 bases from J, with 11 bases between.

The rearrangement uses TRBV30 and TRBJ2-1, with D uncertain. Per the germline V gene, CDR1 is GTSNPN and CDR2 is SVGIG (reference sequence). V lost 4 bases to trimming and J lost 15 bases, with 16 bases between them. This CDR3 has 11 residues. The CDR3 protein is CAWTRSAQRFF. For the CDR3, the DNA is TGTGCCTGGACCAGAAGCGCCCAGCGGTTCTTC.

The V call is TRBV15, the J call TRBJ2-1; D is ambiguous. V lost 0 bases to trimming and J lost 7 bases, with 19 bases between them. The CDR3 consists of 17 residues. Germline CDR1 and CDR2: LNHNV and YYDKDF (reference sequence). The chain's CDR3 is CATSRDWATYGPNEQFF. The CDR3 DNA reads TGTGCCACCAGCAGAGATTGGGCTACCTATGGTCCGAATGAGCAGTTCTTC.

This clone was seen a handful of times. Different DNA sequences within this sample yield the same CDR3. The chain employs TRBV3-1 (or the pseudogene TRBV3-2) and TRBJ1-2; TRBD1 is a possible D gene (5 bases). Germline CDR1 and CDR2: LGHDT and YNNKEL (reference sequence). The length of the CDR3 is 14 residues. V dropped 0 bases and J dropped 8 bases, with 13 bases sitting between them. CDR3 region: CASSQDSRVGGYTF. The CDR3 region has the DNA TGTGCCAGCAGCCAAGATTCCAGGGTCGGCGGCTACACCTTC.

The DNA of the CDR3 is TGTGCCAGCAGTCTACGCAGGGATGGAGGTTCACCCCTCCACTTT. It yields the protein CASSLRRDGGSPLHF. V and J are TRBV6-2 or TRBV6-3 and TRBJ1-6, with D possibly being TRBD1 (5 bases). The CDR3 sequence is 15 residues long. Germline assignment: CDR1 MNHEY and CDR2 SVGEGT. V gave up 5 bases and J gave up 9 bases, with 17 bases separating them.